The 3 T cell receptor beta chains presented below share a single source sample, sequenced in a study of CD8+ T cells in alopecia areata. This sample's treatment: oral pan-JAK inhibitor, 5-10 mg twice daily. Investigators isolated RNA and reverse transcribed it into cDNA to act as the sequencing template. Measured with immunoSEQ multiplex PCR; TCRdb has only the in-frame clones, and not every one. This table holds some 180,000 clones, about 51% found once. This specimen consisted of CD8+ T cells sorted from blood, obtained at approximately week 51, from a patient treated with tofacitinib. These receptor sequences come from a human donor with alopecia areata.

The chain carries TRBV7-2 and TRBJ1-1; TRBD1 matches at 9 bases. Germline trimming cut 4 bases from V and 5 bases from J; bases unmatched to any gene: 8. This CDR3 contains 15 residues. CDR1 and CDR2 from the germline V gene are SGHTA and FQGNSA. CDR3 residues: CASSSKPTGGTEAFF. The CDR3 DNA follows: TGTGCCAGCAGCTCCAAACCGACAGGGGGGACTGAAGCTTTCTTT.

V is TRBV13 and J is TRBJ2-7, with D unclear. The CDR3 runs 11 residues. Trimming shortened V by 1 base and J by 6 bases, and 4 bases separated the two germline ends. Germline V CDR1 and CDR2: PRHDT, FYEKMQ (reference sequence). CDR3 sequence reads: CASSLVSEQYF. DNA for the CDR3: TGTGCCAGCAGCTTAGTCTCCGAGCAGTACTTC. The full variable domain, with the rest looked up from reference TRBV13 and TRBJ2-7, is AAGVIQSPRHLIKEKRETATLKCYPIPRHDTVYWYQQGPGQDPQFLISFYEKMQSDKGSIPDRFSAQQFSDYHSELNMSSLELGDSALYFCASSLVSEQYFGPGTRLTVT.

V usage is TRBV6-5 and J usage is TRBJ1-5; TRBD1 might be the D (6 bases). V gave up 0 bases and J gave up 6 bases, with 9 bases separating them. The CDR3 has 14 amino acids. Germline CDR1 reads MNHEY; CDR2 reads SVGAGI. The CDR3 sequence is CASSYSQGFQPQHF. The CDR3, as DNA: TGTGCCAGCAGTTACTCCCAGGGGTTTCAGCCCCAGCATTTT.